This TCR beta chain was captured by sequencing in a study of OX40 agonist ivuxolimab in advanced cancers. Method: immunoSEQ multiplex PCR; TCRdb's copy keeps in-frame clones and lacks some. This sample has around 50,000 clones; around 90% occur once, and the top ten carry less than 60%. This clone is termed medium-sized (0.01 to 0.1%). This sequence was found in an adult with an advanced solid tumor such as melanoma, head and neck, liver or kidney cancer. Sequenced material: CD4+ or CD8+ T cells sorted from blood, taken in a trial of the OX40 agonist ivuxolimab.

This chain's CDR3 is CASSHRDKSYEQYF. The CDR3 bases are TGTGCCAGCAGCCACCGGGACAAGTCCTACGAGCAGTACTTC. The chain joins TRBV14 to TRBJ2-7; tentatively, D is TRBD1 (6 bases). Per the germline V gene, CDR1 is SGHDN and CDR2 is FVKESK. The CDR3 totals 14 residues. Trimming took off 3 bases at V and 1 base at J, with 10 bases between the two ends. The variable domain in full, with the rest retrieved from reference TRBV14 and TRBJ2-7, is EAGVTQFPSHSVIEKGQTVTLRCDPISGHDNLYWYRRVMGKEIKFLLHFVKESKQDESGMPNNRFLAERTGGTYSTLKVQPAELEDSGVYFCASSHRDKSYEQYFGPGTRLTVT.